This TCR beta chain was sequenced for a study of cytomegalovirus exposure and HLA in healthy donors (dated by TCRdb to about 2017). Notes on the research overall: According to an earlier analysis of 450 to 650 of the donors, 200 million or so T cells yielded over 100 million unique TCR beta sequences and about 300 Gb of sequence data. Rather than drawing on any new phenotypic data, the later analysis identified candidate immune exposures from TCR beta sequences and the way those sequences occurred across donors. Among about 410 genotyped donors of the cohort, an average of about 240,000 unique TCR beta nucleotide sequences was sequenced per donor, of which about 18% were non-productive. Five DR-DQ haplotypes were handled as single units for association and clustering because linkage in the cohort was strong. Donor age, sex, ethnicity and CMV serostatus were compiled together with the repertoire data. A later analysis re-examined previously published TCR beta repertoires from several hundred donors and added high-resolution HLA genotyping to investigate patterns of TCR occurrence. Class I and class II HLA loci were covered by the typing at four-digit resolution. The number of typed donors differed by locus: about 620-640 for A, B, C, DRB1 and DQB1; 522 for DQA1; some 590 for DPA1; and roughly 490 for DPB1. In a later genetic analysis, genome-wide SNP genotypes for about three fifths of the 666 donors were used, and that subset was treated as a discovery cohort. The study used immunosequencing to profile the T cell repertoires of several hundred subjects and linked those repertoires to cytomegalovirus serostatus. Approximately 310 gigabases of sequencing data and 70 million to 100 million unique TCR sequences made up an early release that covered 500 to 650 HLA-typed donors. A separate validation cohort of some 130 different subjects was used in addition to the 666-subject first cohort. High-throughput TCR immunosequencing, statistical association of individual TCRs with disease status, and machine learning were combined to predict cytomegalovirus infection status. The genetic ancestry cluster associated with self-reported Caucasian donors included 65% to 90% of the roughly 360 genotyped donors. The aim of the study was to test whether cataloging public T cell receptors could identify signatures of past pathogen exposure. All discovery cohort repertoires had been generated on a single sequencing platform. An earlier analysis of approximately 580 of the donors used high-throughput TCR beta sequencing to judge whether each TCR beta V gene segment behaved as functional or pseudogenic.

From its cysteine to its phenylalanine, the CDR3 spans 21 amino acids. The only DNA kept is the CDR3, 63 bases in frame from the first base. Looking up the germline V gene yields CDR1 LGHNA and CDR2 YSLEER. Trimming accounts for 3 bases at V and 0 bases at J, while the number of junction bases matched to no gene is 11. Points on this clone: The specificity of this receptor is unknown. Base quality data are lacking; no much larger clone is found one base away.

Broad study findings and their caveats: According to a later analysis, parvovirus B19, influenza, CMV and Epstein-Barr virus appeared linked to several top co-occurrence clusters. The sequencing pipeline was judged likely to have produced a cluster of highly shared sequence variants as a technical artifact. A further reported finding was that TCR beta sequences accurately predicted the HLA-A and HLA-B alleles for most subjects in the first cohort. In an earlier analysis of 587 of the donors, most TCR beta V segments appeared in productive rearrangements about 87% or about 30% of the time, broadly matching IMGT annotations. Some IMGT-functional V segments, including TRBV6-2 and TRBV6-3, could not be told apart with the 87-base-pair reads, so those segments were excluded. A later genetic analysis reported fewer N-insertions in productive TCRs among donors in an Asian-associated ancestry cluster than the approximately 700-donor mean. In vitro tests confirmed that a few of the cytomegalovirus-associated TCR beta chains recognize cytomegalovirus antigens. According to a later analysis, most CMV-associated TCR beta chains appeared to be HLA-restricted, and the HLA associations seemed to be driven largely by CMV exposure. In a later analysis, HLA-associated TCR beta chains showed more clonal expansion and lower generation probabilities than non-associated chains that were equally common. The classifier was reported to diagnose cytomegalovirus status with high specificity and sensitivity in both the original and validation cohorts. The only immune exposure information available for the cohort was CMV serostatus. Correlated functional status among segregating V segments might be attributable to linkage disequilibrium, but an unknown experimental factor could not be ruled out. Because counts were too low, 15 to 20 rarely observed V segments, including chromosome 9 orphons, were left out of the earlier analysis of over 550 of the donors. Most TCR sequences were observed very rarely across donors, whereas some public TCRs were present in many individuals. Because some donors lacked HLA typing at each locus, the association tests relied only on the typed subset. Only TCR beta chains were sequenced in this cohort, and the absence of alpha or paired-chain data limited detectable features. Strong co-occurrence of HLA alleles, especially DR and DQ, made assigning TCR associations to individual alleles difficult. The study listed around 160 TCR beta chains as associated with cytomegalovirus. The presence/absence analyses assumed that sequencing depth was roughly uniform across donors, and that assumption may not be true. A later genetic analysis associated a missense DCLRE1C variant with V-gene and J-gene trimming of TCR beta chains, and an independent cohort replicated the association. According to a later analysis, TCR association rates differed among HLA loci, with DRB1 alleles showing the most associated TCRs and HLA-C alleles showing the fewest. At a false discovery rate of 0.05, a later analysis linked fewer than 20,000 TCR beta sequences to specific HLA alleles. The authors suggested that the approach could potentially be extended to other disease states and immunological phenotypes.

The cohort consisted of 600 to 750 healthy bone marrow donors. Cohort members were all nominally healthy when sampled, although unrecorded immune exposures were likely present. The donor tested CMV seronegative and was one of the 352 seronegative cohort members. A peripheral blood sample was provided by each donor, and peripheral blood mononuclear cells were used for TCR beta sequencing. The Qiagen DNeasy Blood Extraction Kit was used to extract genomic DNA from the blood cell samples. The method was the immunoSEQ multiplex PCR assay. The multiplex PCR relied on a mix of 60 forward primers for TCR Vbeta segments and 13 reverse primers for TCR Jbeta segments. Amplification of the CDR3 region of rearranged TCR beta genes was performed with a multiplex PCR assay on genomic DNA. On the Illumina HiSeq System, the amplified TCR beta libraries were sequenced as 87-base-pair reads. The paper's data handling went like this. A later analysis tallied 80 million to 95 million unique TCR beta chains across the 700 or so repertoires, and roughly 11 million of those chains were shared by two or more donors. Raw reads were error-corrected and collapsed into unique sequences by a nearest-neighbor algorithm in which closely related sequences were merged to remove PCR and sequencing errors. Alignment of CDR3 sequences to IMGT reference sequences was used to assign V, D and J gene segments. For a sequence to be retained, a match of at least six nucleotides to both a V gene segment and a J gene segment was required. A rearrangement was called productive if the CDR3 had no stop codons and remained in frame with V and J, and every other rearrangement was called non-productive. Following IMGT convention, CDR3 was defined as the stretch from the second conserved V-encoded cysteine up to the conserved J-encoded phenylalanine. The earlier analysis of about 560 of the donors excluded any sequence lacking an unambiguous match to a single V gene segment. An earlier analysis of several hundred of the donors called V segments functional above 56.7% productive rearrangements and segregating when the between-donor standard deviation exceeded 5%. A statistical classification framework was built for diagnosing cytomegalovirus status from the catalog of TCR beta chain sequences. In a later analysis, TCR nucleotide sequences were compared against IMGT/GENE-DB human TR gene sequences so that V and J genes could be assigned. In a later analysis, CDR3 sequences and most-parsimonious VDJ recombination scenarios were assigned using the TCRdist pipeline. In a later analysis, each TCR beta chain was defined by its CDR3 amino acid sequence together with its V-gene family, and reads lacking a unique V-gene family were excluded. As a way to deal with suspected cross-contamination and a sequencing artifact, a later analysis dropped over 550 nucleotide sequences that were highly shared and had low generation probability. In a later analysis, a clonal expansion index was calculated for each public chain from normalized within-repertoire ranks of inferred template counts. In a later analysis, generation probabilities were computed with a VDJ recombination model fitted to out-of-frame rearrangements, and the resulting probabilities were checked against IGoR. A later analysis scored TCR-TCR, TCR-HLA and TCR-CMV co-occurrence with hypergeometric tests, applying a repertoire-size bias correction to TCR pairs. A later analysis estimated false discovery rates by permuting HLA or CMV assignments 20 times. In a later analysis, co-occurring TCRs were grouped using DBSCAN, and TCRdist sequence similarity was added for clustering within HLA-allele-positive subsets. For co-occurrence clustering, repertoires with fewer than 30,000 or more than 120,000 public chains were excluded, along with 4 to 6 repertoires with anomalous nucleotide sharing. This is the immuneACCESS table as TCRdb keeps it, with only in-frame sequences that have V and J called. A part of the clones is gone; compared with another copy, unresolved V genes explain less than half, and the rest is unexplained. V, J and clone size are those of that table, while D and trimming were read from the DNA. The sample table holds 110,000 or so clones, of which about 74% were seen once. The ten top clones hold roughly 2.5% of the sample.

The chain is made from TRBV4-3 and TRBJ2-1, with 16 junctional bases fitting TRBD2. Material: PBMCs. This TCR came from a female donor in good health and CMV-seronegative. The DNA reads as follows: TGCGCCAGCAGCCAGCACCAATCGGGACTAGCGGGGGGGATCTCCTACAATGAGCAGTTCTTC. It specifies CASSQHQSGLAGGISYNEQFF.